Below are 28 T cell receptor beta chains sequenced from a single sample in a study of T cells in Graves' hyperthyroidism and ophthalmopathy. TCR beta CDR3 sequences were amplified from RNA transcripts. A first-round RT-PCR of the TCR CDR3 used the HTBI primer set. From the multiplex PCR reads, TCRdb called clonotypes with MiXCR, one entry per CDR3 protein. The top ten hold roughly an eighth of the sample, which has about 600,000 distinct CDR3 sequences, more than 14% seen once. Sequenced sample: blood. All receptors derive from a woman between 45 and 65 years old with Graves' ophthalmopathy.

This clonotype has ten or more counts. The rearrangement uses TRBV20-1 and TRBJ1-5; D perhaps matches TRBD1 (6 bases). Germline V lookup: CDR1 DFQATT, CDR2 SNEGSKA (reference sequence). The V end was cut by 2 bases, the J end by 5 bases, with 13 bases between. The CDR3 totals 14 residues. The CDR3: CSARTPQGYQPQHF. The DNA of the CDR3 is TGCAGTGCTAGAACACCACAGGGCTATCAGCCCCAGCATTTT.

This clonotype has a count of ten or more. V is TRBV7-2 and J is TRBJ2-3, with 7 nucleotides matching TRBD1. The trim removed 2 bases at V and 3 bases at J, leaving 8 bases unmatched. Germline V gives CDR1 SGHTA, CDR2 FQGNSA. The CDR3 has 16 amino acids. CDR3 sequence: CASSLRTGAVTDTQYF. CDR3 bases: TGTGCCAGCAGCTTAAGAACAGGGGCTGTTACAGATACGCAGTATTTT.

V gene TRBV19 combines with J gene TRBJ2-1, with 11 positions matching TRBD2. Trimming removed 3 bases from V and 7 bases from J; junction bases left unmatched: 14. From germline, CDR1 is LNHDA and CDR2 SQIVND (reference sequence). The CDR3 runs 18 residues. CDR3 nucleotide sequence: TGTGCCAGTAGTATTTACAGGGGCCGGACTAGCGGGCGGAATGAGCAGTTCTTC. Its protein product is CASSIYRGRTSGRNEQFF.

This clonotype was recorded at least ten times. The chain uses TRBV5-5 and TRBJ2-1; D is uncertain. Germline V gene sequence: CDR1 SGHKS, CDR2 YYEKEE (reference sequence). The length of the CDR3 is 13 residues. V was shortened by 6 bases and J by 8 bases, with 15 bases between the two germline ends. CDR3 amino acids: CASTWVSGYEQFF. The CDR3 nucleotides read TGTGCCAGCACCTGGGTCAGTGGGTATGAGCAGTTCTTC.

This clonotype was observed many times. The chain recombines TRBV6-1 with TRBJ1-5; TRBD1 might be the D (6 bases). The V and J ends lost 5 bases and 0 bases respectively, with 11 bases between them. This CDR3 comprises 15 residues. Germline CDR1 reads MNHNS; CDR2 reads SASEGT. The CDR3 DNA follows: TGTGCCAGCAGTAGCGGACAGATTAGCAATCAGCCCCAGCATTTT. Translated, it gives CASSSGQISNQPQHF.

This clonotype came up many times. The rearrangement joins TRBV2 to TRBJ2-7; the D call may be TRBD1 or TRBD2 (5 bases each). The V and J ends lost 4 bases and 2 bases respectively, with 9 bases between them. CDR3 length equals 13 residues. Germline lookup yields CDR1 SNHLY and CDR2 FYNNEI. CDR3 in amino acids: CASSVGGPYEQYF. CDR3 sequence (DNA): TGTGCCAGCAGTGTTGGGGGACCCTACGAGCAGTACTTC.

J is TRBJ2-6 and V is TRBV20-1; tentatively, D is TRBD2 (5 bases). V was trimmed by 0 bases and J by 2 bases, leaving 8 bases between them. There are 15 residues in the CDR3. The germline gives CDR1 DFQATT, CDR2 SNEGSKA (reference sequence). The CDR3 protein is CSARDPGTGANVLTF. Here the CDR3 DNA reads TGCAGTGCTAGAGATCCCGGGACTGGGGCCAACGTCCTGACTTTC.

V and J are TRBV29-1 and TRBJ2-3; D possibly matches TRBD1 or TRBD2 (5 bases each). This CDR3 is built from 11 residues. Germline assignment: CDR1 SQVTM and CDR2 ANQGSEA. V was pared by 6 bases and J by 2 bases, with 6 bases between. CDR3 sequence reads: CSVGDTDTQYF. The CDR3 DNA is TGCAGCGTGGGGGACACAGATACGCAGTATTTT.

There are many counts of this clonotype. The chain joins TRBV28 to TRBJ2-7; the match to TRBD2 covers 8 bases. Germline V gene sequence: CDR1 MDHEN, CDR2 SYDVKM. CDR3 length: 19 residues. After removal of 6 bases from V and 3 bases from J, the junction contained 22 bases not matched to a gene. The CDR3 loop is CASSPPPGTRVDLGYEQYF. In DNA, the CDR3 is TGTGCCAGCAGCCCGCCCCCAGGGACTAGGGTTGATTTGGGCTACGAGCAGTACTTC.

On this clonotype itself: A read error may explain this, as a much larger clone is one base away. J is TRBJ1-1 and V is TRBV27, with 7 bases fitting TRBD1. The CDR3 is 14 residues long. The junction had 3 bases not matched to a gene; V was cut back by 4 bases and J by 1 base. Germline assignment: CDR1 MNHEY and CDR2 SMNVEV (reference sequence). Here the CDR3 DNA reads TGTGCCAGCAGTTGGGACAGCAAGAACACTGAAGCTTTCTTT. Its translation: CASSWDSKNTEAFF.

This clonotype was seen more than once but under ten times. V is TRBV7-3 and J is TRBJ2-5; D not certain. With 1 base removed from V and 3 bases from J, the gap between germline ends came to 9 bases. CDR1 and CDR2 (germline): SGHTA, FQGTGA. The CDR3 sequence is 14 residues long. The CDR3 DNA follows: TGTGCCAGCAGCTTAATTGGGAATGAAGAGACCCAGTACTTC. Translating gives CASSLIGNEETQYF.

The chain's CDR3 is CASKGTSGRAGTYEQYF. Written as DNA, the CDR3 is TGTGCCAGCAAAGGAACTAGCGGGAGGGCTGGCACCTACGAGCAGTACTTC. V and J are TRBV27 and TRBJ2-7, with TRBD2 identical over 13 bases. Germline-derived CDR1 and CDR2 are MNHEY and SMNVEV (reference sequence). This CDR3 comprises 17 residues. The J segment lost 2 bases and the V segment lost 7 bases, leaving 11 bases of the junction unmatched.

This clonotype was seen repeatedly, ten times or more. The rearrangement joins TRBV7-2 to TRBJ1-1, with 7 bases fitting TRBD1. The CDR3 has 12 amino acids. Germline V gene lookup returns CDR1 SGHTA and CDR2 FQGNSA. The junction had 3 bases not matched to a gene; V was cut back by 5 bases and J by 6 bases. CDR3 coding DNA: TGTGCCAGCAGCATGACAGGGTCTGAAGCTTTCTTT. Amino acids: CASSMTGSEAFF.

In its sample, this clonotype was seen a few times. The chain uses TRBV29-1 and TRBJ2-1; 8 bases map to TRBD1. This CDR3 comprises 16 residues. V lost 4 bases to trimming and J lost 2 bases; unmatched junction nucleotides: 10. Germline CDR1 is SQVTM and CDR2 is ANQGSEA. The CDR3 region has the DNA TGCAGCGTTGGGGGAACAGGGGGGCCCACCTACAATGAGCAGTTCTTC. It encodes CSVGGTGGPTYNEQFF.

V usage is TRBV25-1 and J usage is TRBJ2-1; D gene ambiguous. Germline CDR1 MGHDK, CDR2 SYGVNS. Trimming removed 0 bases at V and 4 bases at J, with 13 bases between. This CDR3 spans 16 amino acids. The CDR3: CASSEYAGVGYNEQFF. The CDR3 DNA sequence: TGTGCCAGCAGTGAATACGCAGGCGTGGGGTACAATGAGCAGTTCTTC. The whole variable domain, remainder taken from reference TRBV25-1 and TRBJ2-1, is EADIYQTPRYLVIGTGKKITLECSQTMGHDKMYWYQQDPGMELHLIHYSYGVNSTEKGDLSSESTVSRIRTEHFPLTLESARPSHTSQYLCASSEYAGVGYNEQFFGPGTRLTVL.

This clonotype was seen more than once but under ten times. The chain links TRBV11-3 to TRBJ2-6; D perhaps matches TRBD1 (5 bases). V lost 0 bases and J lost 2, with 5 bases in between. The CDR3 runs 15 residues. Germline-derived CDR1 and CDR2 are SGHNT and YENEEA. The CDR3 nucleotides are TGTGCCAGCAGCTTAGAGGGGCCTGGGGCCAACGTCCTGACTTTC. This gives the protein CASSLEGPGANVLTF.

This clonotype was counted ten times or more. V gene TRBV29-1 combines with J gene TRBJ1-1; D gene ambiguous. Germline-derived CDR1 and CDR2 are SQVTM and ANQGSEA. CDR3 length: 13 amino acids. The V end was cut by 4 bases, the J end by 0 bases, with 9 bases between. CDR3 protein: CSVVRLLNTEAFF. The CDR3, as DNA: TGCAGCGTTGTAAGGCTATTGAACACTGAAGCTTTCTTT.

This clonotype has only a few counts. The chain is built from TRBV9 and TRBJ2-2; D gene ambiguous. Germline V CDR1 and CDR2: SGDLS, YYNGEE. The germline V and J ends were trimmed by 3 bases and 6 bases, with 12 bases remaining between them. The CDR3 is made up of 14 amino acids. This CDR3 is CASSANLVPGELFF. The CDR3 DNA reads as TGTGCCAGCAGCGCGAACCTAGTCCCCGGGGAGCTGTTTTTT.

This clonotype has at least ten counts. The chain carries TRBV2 and TRBJ2-1, with D possibly being TRBD2 (6 bases). This CDR3 is built from 15 residues. V dropped 6 bases and J dropped 2 bases, with 14 bases sitting between them. CDR1 is SNHLY, CDR2 FYNNEI, per germline. The CDR3 bases are TGTGCCAGCAGGGAAAGCGGGTGGGCCTACAATGAGCAGTTCTTC. Protein product: CASRESGWAYNEQFF.

Many counts were recorded for this clonotype. V is TRBV7-8 and J is TRBJ2-7; D remains unclear. The length of the CDR3 is 15 residues. The V and J ends lost 1 base and 3 bases respectively, with 13 bases between them. Germline CDR1 and CDR2: SGHVS and FQNEAQ. The CDR3 DNA follows: TGTGCCAGCAGCTTAGTGGTATTTGGGGACTACGAGCAGTACTTC. Its protein is CASSLVVFGDYEQYF.

This clonotype was detected many times. The chain has TRBV27 and TRBJ2-3, with TRBD2 identical over 7 bases. Germline loops: CDR1 MNHEY, CDR2 SMNVEV (reference sequence). This CDR3 region has 14 residues. The ends lost 4 bases at V and 3 bases at J; junction bases unmatched: 4. CDR3 in DNA: TGTGCCAGCAGTTATTACGGGGGGACAGATACGCAGTATTTT. It yields the protein CASSYYGGTDTQYF.

This clonotype has a count of ten or more. The chain carries TRBV7-8 and TRBJ1-5, with D hard to call. The V gene's germline CDR1 is SGHVS and CDR2 FQNEAQ. The CDR3 is 13 amino acids. V was cut by 5 bases and J by 7 bases, with 12 bases left in between. The CDR3 DNA sequence: TGTGCCAGCAGCAAAGGGATACGGCAGCCCCAGCATTTT. Protein sequence: CASSKGIRQPQHF.

The chain uses TRBV5-6 and TRBJ2-5, with TRBD2 matching 10 bases. In germline, CDR1 is SGHDT, CDR2 YYEEEE. This CDR3 region has 14 residues. Trimming removed 1 base from V and 5 bases from J; junction bases left unmatched: 2. The CDR3 region is CASSLPSGSETQYF. CDR3 bases: TGTGCCAGCAGCTTGCCTAGCGGGAGTGAGACCCAGTACTTC.

This clonotype was seen ten or more times. The chain combines TRBV20-1 with TRBJ2-3, with D hard to call. The CDR3 length is 11 residues. Trimming left V 6 bases short and J 10 bases short, with 14 bases between. Germline lookup yields CDR1 DFQATT and CDR2 SNEGSKA (reference sequence). The CDR3 is CSATVVRAQYF. The CDR3 nucleotides read TGCAGTGCAACGGTCGTAAGGGCGCAGTATTTT.

The chain joins TRBV27 to TRBJ2-7, with no clear D. This CDR3 is 14 amino acids long. Trimming removed 2 bases at V and 4 bases at J, with 12 bases between. Germline V gene lookup returns CDR1 MNHEY and CDR2 SMNVEV (reference sequence). This CDR3 reads CASSLRAGEYEQYF. The CDR3 bases are TGTGCCAGCAGTTTAAGGGCCGGAGAATACGAGCAGTACTTC.

This clonotype was detected a few times. J is TRBJ2-2 and V is TRBV4-3; D unclear. The CDR3 runs to 15 residues. V was cut by 1 base and J by 4 bases, with 10 bases left in between. The germline CDR1 and CDR2 sequences are LGHNA and YSLEER. The CDR3 sequence: CASSQGVIVTGELFF. CDR3 bases: TGCGCCAGCAGCCAAGGGGTCATCGTCACCGGGGAGCTGTTTTTT.

Turning to this clonotype: A much larger clone differs by one base, so this may be a read error. The V call is TRBV29-1, the J call TRBJ2-3; 14 positions match TRBD2. CDR1 and CDR2 from the germline V gene are SQVTM and ANQGSEA. Germline trimming cut 8 bases from V and 10 bases from J; bases unmatched to any gene: 23. The CDR3 totals 18 residues. The CDR3 here is CSPWVWWTSGRKGFSQYF. In nucleotides, the CDR3 is TGCAGCCCCTGGGTGTGGTGGACTAGCGGGAGGAAGGGCTTTTCGCAGTATTTT.

This clonotype was picked up one time. The chain uses TRBV3-1 and TRBJ2-1; 11 bases are a match to TRBD2. Germline CDR1 and CDR2: LGHDT and YNNKEL (reference sequence). There are 15 residues in the CDR3. J lost 7 bases, V lost 4 bases, and 6 bases had no gene match. CDR3 DNA sequence: TGTGCCAGCAGCCCCCGACTAGCGGGATCGAATGAGCAGTTCTTC. The encoded protein is CASSPRLAGSNEQFF.